The clone carrying this T cell receptor beta chain was counted a single time. This entry belongs to a study of CD8 T cells in Susac syndrome. Sequencing of TCR beta was performed on blood CD8+ T cells and on blood CD4+ T cells. CDR1 is LGHDT, CDR2 YNNKEL, per germline (reference sequence). Trimming took off 2 bases at V and 1 base at J, with 8 bases between the two ends. The CDR3 totals 14 residues. When the RNA was reverse transcribed, random hexamers were used with an input of 0.5 to 1 ug. A multiplex approach, immunoSEQ multiplex PCR, amplified TCR beta CDR3 across 54 Vbeta and 13 Jbeta. Via MiXCR, TCRdb re-called the immunoSEQ multiplex PCR reads, giving one row per CDR3 protein. Seen here are some 120,000 distinct CDR3 sequences, around nine tenths observed once, and the top ten hold around 0.25%.

This receptor was taken from a human donor with multiple sclerosis. This rearrangement joins TRBV3-1 to TRBJ1-2; no firm D call. The sample was CD8+ T cells from PBMCs. The CDR3 DNA sequence: TGTGCCAGCAGCCAAACGGGGATTAACTATGGCTACACCTTC. It encodes CASSQTGINYGYTF.